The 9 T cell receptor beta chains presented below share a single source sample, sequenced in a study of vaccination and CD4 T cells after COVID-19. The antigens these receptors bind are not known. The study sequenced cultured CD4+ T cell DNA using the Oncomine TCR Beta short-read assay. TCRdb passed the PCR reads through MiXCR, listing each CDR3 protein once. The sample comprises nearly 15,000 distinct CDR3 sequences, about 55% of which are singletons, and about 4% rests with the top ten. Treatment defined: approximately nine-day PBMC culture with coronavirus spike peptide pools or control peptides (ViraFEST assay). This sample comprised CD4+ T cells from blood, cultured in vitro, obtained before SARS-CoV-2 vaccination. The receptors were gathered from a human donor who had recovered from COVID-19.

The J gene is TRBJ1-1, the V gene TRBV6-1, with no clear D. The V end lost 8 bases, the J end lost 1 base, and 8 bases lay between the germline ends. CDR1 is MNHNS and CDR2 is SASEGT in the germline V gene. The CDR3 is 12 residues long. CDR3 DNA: TGTGCCAGCGCAACACCGAACACTGAAGCTTTCTTT. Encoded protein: CASATPNTEAFF.

The CDR3 sequence: CATSRAKGTGGGTEAFF. The CDR3 bases are TGTGCCACCAGCAGAGCAAAGGGGACAGGGGGAGGAACTGAAGCTTTCTTT. J is TRBJ1-1 and V is TRBV15; 11 bases map to TRBD1. The V and J ends lost 1 base and 5 bases, in that order; junction bases with no gene match: 9. The CDR3 has 17 amino acids. Germline values: CDR1 LNHNV, CDR2 YYDKDF (reference sequence).

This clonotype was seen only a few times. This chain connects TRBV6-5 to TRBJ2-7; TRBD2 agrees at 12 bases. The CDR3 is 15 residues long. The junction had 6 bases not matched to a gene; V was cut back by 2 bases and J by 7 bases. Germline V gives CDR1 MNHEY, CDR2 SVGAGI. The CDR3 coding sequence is TGTGCCAGCAGTTACCCCTCTAGCGGGAGGGCGGAGCAGTACTTC. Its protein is CASSYPSSGRAEQYF.

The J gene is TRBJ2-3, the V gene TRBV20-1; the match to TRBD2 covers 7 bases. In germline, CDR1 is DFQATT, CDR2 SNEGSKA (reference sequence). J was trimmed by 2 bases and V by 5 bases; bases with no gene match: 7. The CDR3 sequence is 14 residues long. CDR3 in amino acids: CSASGRGITDTQYF. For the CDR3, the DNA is TGCAGTGCTTCGGGGCGGGGGATCACAGATACGCAGTATTTT.

The CDR3 DNA reads TGTGCCAGCAGCGTAGACATCATGGACCTTCCAGATACGCAGTATTTT. Protein: CASSVDIMDLPDTQYF. The chain recombines TRBV9 with TRBJ2-3; D ambiguous. In germline, CDR1 is SGDLS, CDR2 YYNGEE. V gave up 0 bases and J gave up 4 bases, with 15 bases separating them. The CDR3 totals 16 residues.

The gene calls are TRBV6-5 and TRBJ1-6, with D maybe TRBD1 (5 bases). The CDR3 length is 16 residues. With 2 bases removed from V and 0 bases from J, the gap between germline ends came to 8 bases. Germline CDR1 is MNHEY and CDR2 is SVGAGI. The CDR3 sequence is CASSYQGRSYNSPLHF. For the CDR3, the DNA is TGTGCCAGCAGTTACCAGGGACGCTCCTATAATTCACCCCTCCACTTT.

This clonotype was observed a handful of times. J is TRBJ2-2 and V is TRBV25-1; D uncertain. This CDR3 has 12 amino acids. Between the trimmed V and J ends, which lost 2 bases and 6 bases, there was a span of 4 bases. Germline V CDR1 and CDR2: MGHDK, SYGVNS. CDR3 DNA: TGTGCCAGCAGTGAAACAGCCGGGGAGCTGTTTTTT. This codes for CASSETAGELFF.

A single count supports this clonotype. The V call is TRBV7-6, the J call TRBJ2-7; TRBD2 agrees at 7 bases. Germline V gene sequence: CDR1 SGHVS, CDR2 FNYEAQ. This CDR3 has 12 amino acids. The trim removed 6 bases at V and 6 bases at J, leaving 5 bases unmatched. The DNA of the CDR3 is TGTGCCAGCAGTAAGAGGGAGGGCGAGCAGTACTTC. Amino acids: CASSKREGEQYF.

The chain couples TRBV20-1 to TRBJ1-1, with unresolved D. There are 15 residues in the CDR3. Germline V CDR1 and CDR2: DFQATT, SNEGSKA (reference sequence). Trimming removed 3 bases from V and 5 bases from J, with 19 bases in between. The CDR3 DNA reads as TGCAGTGCTAGTGAGGCGGTAGGCACCCGGACTGAAGCTTTCTTT. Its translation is CSASEAVGTRTEAFF.